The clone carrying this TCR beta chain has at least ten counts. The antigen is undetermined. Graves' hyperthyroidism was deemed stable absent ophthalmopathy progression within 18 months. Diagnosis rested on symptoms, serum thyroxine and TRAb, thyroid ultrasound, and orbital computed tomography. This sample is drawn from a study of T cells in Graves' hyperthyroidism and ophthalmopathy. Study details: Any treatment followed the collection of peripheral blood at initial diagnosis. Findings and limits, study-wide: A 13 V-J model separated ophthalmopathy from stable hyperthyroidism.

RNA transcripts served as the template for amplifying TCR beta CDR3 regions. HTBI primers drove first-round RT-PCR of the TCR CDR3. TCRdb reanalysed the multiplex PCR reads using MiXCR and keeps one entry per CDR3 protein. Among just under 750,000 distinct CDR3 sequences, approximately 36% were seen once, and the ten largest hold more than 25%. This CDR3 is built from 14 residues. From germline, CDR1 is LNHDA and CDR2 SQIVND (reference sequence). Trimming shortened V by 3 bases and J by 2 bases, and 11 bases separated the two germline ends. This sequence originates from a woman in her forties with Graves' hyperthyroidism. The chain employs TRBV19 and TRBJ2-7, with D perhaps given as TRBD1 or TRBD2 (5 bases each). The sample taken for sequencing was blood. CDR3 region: CASSMDGTPYEQYF. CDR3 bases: TGTGCCAGTAGTATGGACGGGACCCCCTACGAGCAGTACTTC.